The entry that follows covers one TCR beta chain sequence. Its antigen is undetermined. These data come from a study of cytomegalovirus exposure and HLA in healthy donors. The overall study: The roughly 130 validation repertoires, a later analysis reported, used the same platform as the approximately 670 repertoires from the first cohort. Study-level points and caveats: The majority of TCR sequences were rare, yet some public TCRs appeared in many donors.

Using immunoSEQ multiplex PCR, the repertoire was profiled, and TCRdb retains in-frame clones only, with some absent. The repertoire includes some 110,000 clones, 70% to 90% of them detected once, and around 2% sits in the top ten. This CDR3 contains 10 residues. The TCR originated in a man between 18 and 35 years old in good health and CMV-seronegative. The chain links TRBV21-1 to TRBJ2-1; TRBD1, the D gene given by the table, was not confirmed from the DNA. TRBV21-1 is assigned pseudogene status. The material sequenced was PBMCs. The DNA of the CDR3 is TGTGCCAGCAGCGGGACAGTACAGTTCTTC. It specifies CASSGTVQFF.